These 3 T cell receptor beta chains were all obtained from the same sample, sequenced in a study of T cell changes during pregnancy in multiple sclerosis. Assay used: immunoSEQ multiplex PCR; TCRdb lists only in-frame clones, some missing. Of about 40,000 clones detected, approximately 90% appear once; the ten largest clones hold approximately 0.71%. The sequences come from CD4+ T cells from peripheral blood mononuclear cells, collected before pregnancy. The receptors come from a female donor with multiple sclerosis, enrolled in a pregnancy study.

The chain uses TRBV19 and TRBJ1-6, with 7 bases aligning to TRBD1. Per the germline V gene, CDR1 is LNHDA and CDR2 is SQIVND (reference sequence). Trimming removed 1 base from V and 10 bases from J; junction bases left unmatched: 7. The CDR3 has 15 residues. CDR3 sequence: CASSIGDRVDSPLHF. CDR3 in DNA: TGTGCCAGTAGTATAGGTGACAGGGTCGACTCACCCCTCCACTTT. The whole variable domain, remainder taken from reference TRBV19 and TRBJ1-6, is DGGITQSPKYLFRKEGQNVTLSCEQNLNHDAMYWYRQDPGQGLRLIYYSQIVNDFQKGDIAEGYSVSREKKESFPLTVTSAQKNPTAFYLCASSIGDRVDSPLHFGNGTRLTVT.

This rearrangement joins TRBV30 to TRBJ1-5; the match to TRBD1 covers 8 bases. The CDR3 is 14 amino acids. Germline V lookup: CDR1 GTSNPN, CDR2 SVGIG (reference sequence). Germline trimming cut 5 bases from V and 3 bases from J; bases unmatched to any gene: 6. The CDR3: CAWSPGQDNQPQHF. The CDR3 DNA sequence: TGTGCCTGGTCTCCGGGACAGGACAATCAGCCCCAGCATTTT.

The genes are TRBV4-2 and TRBJ2-5; D is possibly TRBD2 (7 bases). The germline CDR1 and CDR2 sequences are LGHNA and YNFKEQ. V was pared by 0 bases and J by 7 bases, with 15 bases between. The length of the CDR3 is 15 residues. CDR3 in amino acids: CASSQEAGASGTQYF. The CDR3 nucleotides are TGTGCCAGCAGCCAAGAGGCGGGGGCCTCCGGGACCCAGTACTTC.